This T cell receptor (beta chain) was captured in a study of shared clonotypes between healthy human individuals. Study overall: The cohort comprised a couple of women and a few men. Their ages spanned 18 to 49 years. General study findings and limits: Estimated clonotype richness was generally higher in naive than memory subsets. Non-shared clonotypes displayed generation probabilities falling below those of clonotypes present in all four donors.

V lost 6 bases and J lost 6, with 14 bases in between. Per the germline V gene, CDR1 is MNHEY and CDR2 is SVGAGI. CDR3 length: 14 amino acids. Naive CD8 cells lacked CD45RO, underwent positive selection for CCR7 and left out terminally differentiated effector memory CD45RA+ cells. Note on this clone: Its target is unknown.

Deep was the level used in running the assay. Data came from immunoSEQ multiplex PCR; TCRdb stores just in-frame clones and leaves some out. The sample holds about 2 million clones, approximately 94% seen once. The chain combines TRBV6-5 with TRBJ2-2; D might be TRBD2 (5 bases). The TCR was taken from a young man in good health. The sample comprised naive CD8+ T cells sorted from blood. The CDR3 nucleotides read TGTGCCAGCAGCTCCTGGGAGACACCCGGGGAGCTGTTTTTT. It encodes CASSSWETPGELFF.